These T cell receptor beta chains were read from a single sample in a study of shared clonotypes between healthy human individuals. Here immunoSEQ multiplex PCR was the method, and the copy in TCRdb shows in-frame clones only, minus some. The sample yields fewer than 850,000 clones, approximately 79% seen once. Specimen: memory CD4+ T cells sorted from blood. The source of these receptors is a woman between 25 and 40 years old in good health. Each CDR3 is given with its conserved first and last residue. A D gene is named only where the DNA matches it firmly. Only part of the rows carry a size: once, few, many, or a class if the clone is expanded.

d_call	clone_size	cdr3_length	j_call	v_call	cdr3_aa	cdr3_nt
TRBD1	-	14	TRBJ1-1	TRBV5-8	CASSHGTGNTEAFF	TGTGCCAGCAGCCATGGGACAGGTAACACTGAAGCTTTCTTT
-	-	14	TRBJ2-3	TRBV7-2	CASTPPTVHYTQYF	TGTGCCAGCACTCCCCCCACAGTCCACTATACGCAGTATTTT
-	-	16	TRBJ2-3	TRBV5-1	CASSPTYGGSTDTQYF	TGCGCCAGCAGCCCCACGTACGGGGGTAGCACAGATACGCAGTATTTT
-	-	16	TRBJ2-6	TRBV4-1	CASSWFRLSGANVLTF	TGCGCCAGCAGCTGGTTCCGTCTCTCTGGGGCCAACGTCCTGACTTTC
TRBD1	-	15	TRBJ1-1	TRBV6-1	CASSPGQGAVTEAFF	TGTGCCAGCAGTCCCGGACAGGGGGCGGTCACTGAAGCTTTCTTT
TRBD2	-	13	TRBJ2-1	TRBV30	CAWRRLAGGEQFF	TGTGCCTGGAGAAGGCTAGCGGGAGGTGAGCAGTTCTTC
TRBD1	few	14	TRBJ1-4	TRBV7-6	CASSDRAVGEKLFF	TGTGCCAGCAGCGACAGGGCGGTGGGGGAAAAACTGTTTTTT
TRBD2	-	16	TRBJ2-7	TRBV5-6	CASSNRRTSGTYEQYF	TGTGCCAGCAGCAACCGCCGGACTAGCGGAACCTACGAGCAGTACTTC
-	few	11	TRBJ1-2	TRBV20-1	CSASQGLGYTF	TGCAGTGCTAGTCAGGGGCTAGGCTACACCTTC
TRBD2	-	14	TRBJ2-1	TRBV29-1	CSADLAGVRNEQFF	TGCAGCGCCGATTTAGCGGGAGTTCGGAATGAGCAGTTCTTC
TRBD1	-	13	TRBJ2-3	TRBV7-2	CASSQGAKDTQYF	TGTGCCAGCAGTCAGGGGGCCAAAGATACGCAGTATTTT
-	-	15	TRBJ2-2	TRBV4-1	CASSQTIVGAGELFF	TGCGCCAGCAGCCAGACTATTGTGGGTGCCGGGGAGCTGTTTTTT
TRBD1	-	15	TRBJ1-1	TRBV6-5	CASNEAGQANTEAFF	TGTGCCAGCAACGAAGCCGGACAGGCGAACACTGAAGCTTTCTTT
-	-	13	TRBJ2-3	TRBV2	CASIRQGTDTQYF	TGTGCCAGCATCCGACAGGGCACAGATACGCAGTATTTT
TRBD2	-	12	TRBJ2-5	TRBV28	CASGGGLETQYF	TGTGCCAGCGGCGGGGGTCTGGAGACCCAGTACTTC
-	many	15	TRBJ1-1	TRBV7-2	CASSPVGVMNTEAFF	TGTGCCAGCAGCCCGGTCGGAGTCATGAACACTGAAGCTTTCTTT
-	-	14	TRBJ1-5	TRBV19	CASTRRPGNQPQHF	TGTGCCAGTACCCGTCGTCCGGGCAATCAGCCCCAGCATTTT
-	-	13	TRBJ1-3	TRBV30	CAWSRVRRNTIYF	TGTGCCTGGAGTCGCGTCCGACGAAACACCATATATTTT
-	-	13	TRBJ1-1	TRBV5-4	CASSLDANTEAFF	TGTGCCAGCAGCTTGGATGCGAACACTGAAGCTTTCTTT
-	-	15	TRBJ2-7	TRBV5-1	CASSLEVGVLDEQYF	TGCGCCAGCAGCTTGGAGGTTGGGGTGCTCGACGAGCAGTACTTC
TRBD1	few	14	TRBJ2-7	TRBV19	CASSIANRGYEQYF	TGTGCCAGTAGTATAGCGAACAGGGGGTACGAGCAGTACTTC
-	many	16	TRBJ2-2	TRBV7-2	CASSLELTANTGELFF	TGTGCCAGCAGCTTAGAGTTAACGGCAAACACCGGGGAGCTGTTTTTT
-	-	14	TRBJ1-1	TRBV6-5	CASSRDRVNTEAFF	TGTGCCAGCAGTCGGGACCGAGTGAACACTGAAGCTTTCTTT
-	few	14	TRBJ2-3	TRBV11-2	CASSLAGSTDTQYF	TGTGCCAGCAGCTTAGCCGGGAGTACAGATACGCAGTATTTT
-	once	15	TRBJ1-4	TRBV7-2	CASSSSPGAREKLFF	TGTGCCAGCAGCTCCTCCCCGGGCGCTCGAGAAAAACTGTTTTTT
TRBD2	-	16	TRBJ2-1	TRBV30	CAWSHPGTSSYNEQFF	TGTGCCTGGAGTCACCCCGGGACTAGCTCCTACAATGAGCAGTTCTTC
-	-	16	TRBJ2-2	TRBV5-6	CASSFTPKPNTGELFF	TGTGCCAGCAGCTTTACTCCTAAACCGAACACCGGGGAGCTGTTTTTT
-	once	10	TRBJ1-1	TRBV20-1	CSASWTEAFF	TGCAGTGCTAGTTGGACTGAAGCTTTCTTT
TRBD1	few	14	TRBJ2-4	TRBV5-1	CASSLGTGRNIQYF	TGCGCCAGCAGCCTCGGGACAGGGAGGAACATTCAGTACTTC
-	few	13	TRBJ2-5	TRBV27	CASSFQGQETQYF	TGTGCCAGCAGTTTCCAGGGACAAGAGACCCAGTACTTC
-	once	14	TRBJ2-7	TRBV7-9	CASSLGDGPYEQYF	TGTGCCAGCAGCTTAGGGGACGGTCCCTACGAGCAGTACTTC
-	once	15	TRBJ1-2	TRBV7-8	CASSLGLGPGYGYTF	TGTGCCAGCAGCTTAGGCTTGGGGCCAGGCTATGGCTACACCTTC
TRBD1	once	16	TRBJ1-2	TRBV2	CASSEVGQGLGAGYTF	TGTGCCAGCAGTGAGGTTGGACAGGGCCTTGGAGCTGGCTACACCTTC
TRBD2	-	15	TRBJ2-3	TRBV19	CASSSSGRAPDTQYF	TGTGCCAGTAGTTCTAGCGGGAGGGCCCCAGATACGCAGTATTTT
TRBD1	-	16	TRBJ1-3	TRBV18	CASFATGTISGNTIYF	TGTGCCAGCTTTGCGACAGGGACAATCTCTGGAAACACCATATATTTT
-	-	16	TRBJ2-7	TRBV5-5	CASSVRLTANSYEQYF	TGTGCCAGCAGCGTCCGACTCACAGCTAACTCCTACGAGCAGTACTTC
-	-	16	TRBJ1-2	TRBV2	CASSDAGTEGSYGYTF	TGTGCCAGCAGTGATGCAGGGACGGAGGGGAGCTATGGCTACACCTTC
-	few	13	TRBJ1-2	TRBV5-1	CASSPRQVDGYTF	TGCGCCAGCAGCCCGCGACAGGTAGACGGCTACACCTTC
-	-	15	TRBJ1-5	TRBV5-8	CASSRGRIDNQPQHF	TGTGCCAGCAGCCGGGGGAGGATTGACAATCAGCCCCAGCATTTT
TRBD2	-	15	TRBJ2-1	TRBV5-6	CASSSLAGGLVEQFF	TGTGCCAGCAGTTCTCTAGCGGGAGGGCTGGTTGAGCAGTTCTTC
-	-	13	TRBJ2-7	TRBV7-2	CASSSGTPYEQYF	TGTGCCAGCAGCTCCGGGACCCCCTACGAGCAGTACTTC
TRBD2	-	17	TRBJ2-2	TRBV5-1	CASSLTSGRTNTGELFF	TGCGCCAGCAGCCTCACTAGCGGGAGGACGAACACCGGGGAGCTGTTTTTT
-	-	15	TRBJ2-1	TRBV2	CASSEGSTEINEQFF	TGTGCCAGCAGTGAGGGCAGCACGGAAATCAATGAGCAGTTCTTC
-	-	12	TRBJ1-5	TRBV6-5	CASGQYNQPQHF	TGTGCCAGCGGCCAGTACAATCAGCCCCAGCATTTT
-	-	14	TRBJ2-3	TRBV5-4	CASSLATGVDTQYF	TGTGCCAGCAGCTTGGCAACCGGGGTAGATACGCAGTATTTT
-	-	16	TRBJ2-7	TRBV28	CASSLPDLPSSYEQYF	TGTGCCAGCAGTTTACCGGACTTACCTAGCTCCTACGAGCAGTACTTC
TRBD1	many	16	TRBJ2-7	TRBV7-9	CASSLPRAGGEDEQYF	TGTGCCAGCAGCTTGCCTCGGGCAGGGGGAGAGGACGAGCAGTACTTC
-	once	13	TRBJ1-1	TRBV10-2	CASGTLSATEAFF	TGCGCCAGCGGGACCCTAAGCGCCACTGAAGCTTTCTTT
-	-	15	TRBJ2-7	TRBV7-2	CASSSGTGDSYEQYF	TGTGCCAGCAGCTCCGGGACGGGGGACTCCTACGAGCAGTACTTC
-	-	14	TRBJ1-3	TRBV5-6	CASSRTGSGNTIYF	TGTGCCAGCAGCCGTACAGGGTCCGGAAACACCATATATTTT
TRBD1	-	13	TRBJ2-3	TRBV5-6	CASSGTGWDTQYF	TGTGCCAGCAGCGGGACAGGATGGGATACGCAGTATTTT
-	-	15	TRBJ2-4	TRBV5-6	CASSFGSAPKNIQYF	TGTGCCAGCAGCTTCGGTAGCGCGCCCAAAAACATTCAGTACTTC
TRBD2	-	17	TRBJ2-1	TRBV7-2	CASRPGTSGTSYNEQFF	TGTGCCAGCAGGCCCGGGACTAGCGGTACCTCCTACAATGAGCAGTTCTTC
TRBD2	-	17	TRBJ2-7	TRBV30	CAWSTSGLAVPGGEQYF	TGTGCCTGGAGTACCTCAGGACTAGCGGTCCCTGGGGGCGAGCAGTACTTC
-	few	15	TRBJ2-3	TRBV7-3	CASSLQGISTDTQYF	TGTGCCAGCAGCTTACAGGGGATTAGCACAGATACGCAGTATTTT
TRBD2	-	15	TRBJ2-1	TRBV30	CAWSPTSGNYNEQFF	TGTGCCTGGAGTCCGACTAGCGGGAATTACAATGAGCAGTTCTTC
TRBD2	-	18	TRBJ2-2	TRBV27	CASTRTSGRAARAGELFF	TGTGCCAGCACCCGGACTAGCGGGAGGGCCGCTAGAGCCGGGGAGCTGTTTTTT
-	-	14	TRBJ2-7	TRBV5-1	CASSFEGNGYEQYF	TGCGCCAGCAGCTTTGAGGGTAACGGCTACGAGCAGTACTTC